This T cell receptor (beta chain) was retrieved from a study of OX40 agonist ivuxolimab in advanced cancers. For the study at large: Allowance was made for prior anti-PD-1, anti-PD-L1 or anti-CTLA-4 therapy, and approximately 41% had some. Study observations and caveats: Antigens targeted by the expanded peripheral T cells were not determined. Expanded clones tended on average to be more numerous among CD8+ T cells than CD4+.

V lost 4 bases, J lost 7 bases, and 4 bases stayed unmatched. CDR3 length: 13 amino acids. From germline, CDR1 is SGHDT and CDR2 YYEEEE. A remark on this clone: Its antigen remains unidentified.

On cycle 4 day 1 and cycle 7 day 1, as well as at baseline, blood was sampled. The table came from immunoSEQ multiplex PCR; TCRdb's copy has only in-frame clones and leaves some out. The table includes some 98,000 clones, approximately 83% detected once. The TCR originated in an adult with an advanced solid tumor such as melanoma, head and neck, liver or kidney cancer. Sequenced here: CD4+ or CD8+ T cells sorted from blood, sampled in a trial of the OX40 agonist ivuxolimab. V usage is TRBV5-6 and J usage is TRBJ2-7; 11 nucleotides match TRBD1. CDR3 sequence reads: CASSPDRGREQYF. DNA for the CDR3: TGTGCCAGCAGCCCGGACAGGGGGCGGGAGCAGTACTTC.